These T cell receptor beta chains were read from a single sample in a study of CD4 T cells in relation to SARS-CoV-2 and coronaviruses. Some clones are missing from TCRdb's copy, which holds only in-frame ones; the method was immunoSEQ multiplex PCR. Among about 64,000 clones, about 95% were seen once, and the ten largest hold about 0.14%. The sequencing sample was made of naive CD4+ T cells from PBMCs. The receptors stem from a human donor in good health. Both conserved end residues are part of each CDR3. The D gene is left open where the match is weak. A row's size may be missing; if present it is once, few, many or a size class.

d_call: -; v_call: TRBV7-9; clone_size: -; j_call: TRBJ2-7; cdr3_aa: CASSPSLGQPTSYEQYF; cdr3_nt: TGTGCCAGCAGCCCGTCCCTAGGACAGCCCACCTCCTACGAGCAGTACTTC
d_call: -; v_call: TRBV27; clone_size: -; j_call: TRBJ2-5; cdr3_aa: CASSLSGKETQYF; cdr3_nt: TGTGCCAGCAGTTTATCTGGAAAAGAGACCCAGTACTTC
d_call: -; v_call: TRBV7-2; clone_size: -; j_call: TRBJ1-2; cdr3_aa: CASSLGRGGGYTF; cdr3_nt: TGTGCCAGCAGCTTGGGGCGGGGCGGAGGCTACACCTTC
d_call: -; v_call: TRBV10-1; clone_size: -; j_call: TRBJ2-1; cdr3_aa: CASSEPHNEQFF; cdr3_nt: TGCGCCAGCAGTGAGCCCCACAATGAGCAGTTCTTC
d_call: TRBD1; v_call: TRBV7-3; clone_size: once; j_call: TRBJ2-5; cdr3_aa: CASSKNRGETQYF; cdr3_nt: TGTGCCAGCAGCAAAAACAGGGGAGAGACCCAGTACTTC
d_call: -; v_call: TRBV7-9; clone_size: -; j_call: TRBJ1-2; cdr3_aa: CASSPQGDGYTF; cdr3_nt: TGTGCCAGCAGCCCCCAAGGTGATGGCTACACCTTC
d_call: TRBD1; v_call: TRBV2; clone_size: -; j_call: TRBJ1-6; cdr3_aa: CASTSGWGQGANRRNSPLHF; cdr3_nt: TGTGCCAGCACTTCGGGGTGGGGCCAGGGGGCGAATAGGAGGAATTCACCCCTCCACTTT
d_call: TRBD1; v_call: TRBV10-3; clone_size: once; j_call: TRBJ1-3; cdr3_aa: CATHDRERSGNTIYF; cdr3_nt: TGTGCCACCCATGACAGGGAGAGGTCTGGAAACACCATATATTTT
d_call: TRBD2; v_call: TRBV18; clone_size: -; j_call: TRBJ2-3; cdr3_aa: CASSPGLAESTDTQYF; cdr3_nt: TGTGCCAGCTCACCTGGACTAGCGGAAAGCACAGATACGCAGTATTTT
d_call: TRBD2; v_call: TRBV7-9; clone_size: few; j_call: TRBJ2-3; cdr3_aa: CASSHHLGGRATDTQYF; cdr3_nt: TGTGCCAGCAGCCACCATTTAGGCGGGAGGGCCACAGATACGCAGTATTTT
d_call: -; v_call: TRBV3-1/TRBV3-2; clone_size: -; j_call: TRBJ2-2; cdr3_aa: CASTGGKEAGELFF; cdr3_nt: TGTGCCAGCACAGGCGGGAAGGAGGCCGGGGAGCTGTTTTTT
d_call: -; v_call: TRBV6-2/TRBV6-3; clone_size: once; j_call: TRBJ2-7; cdr3_aa: CASSPSRTHSYEQYF; cdr3_nt: TGTGCCAGCAGCCCGTCGAGAACTCACTCCTACGAGCAGTACTTC
d_call: -; v_call: TRBV5-1; clone_size: -; j_call: TRBJ2-6; cdr3_aa: CASSSDGRQGPGANVLTF; cdr3_nt: TGCGCCAGCAGCTCCGACGGACGCCAGGGGCCTGGGGCCAACGTCCTGACTTTC
d_call: -; v_call: TRBV5-1; clone_size: -; j_call: TRBJ2-6; cdr3_aa: CASSASNRTGANVLTF; cdr3_nt: TGCGCCAGCAGCGCATCAAACAGGACTGGGGCCAACGTCCTGACTTTC
d_call: TRBD2; v_call: TRBV28; clone_size: -; j_call: TRBJ2-7; cdr3_aa: CASKRLAELYEQYF; cdr3_nt: TGTGCCAGCAAACGACTAGCGGAGCTCTACGAGCAGTACTTC
d_call: TRBD2; v_call: TRBV5-6; clone_size: -; j_call: TRBJ2-5; cdr3_aa: CASSIRRGVGRGGETQYF; cdr3_nt: TGTGCCAGCAGCATCCGCCGGGGGGTAGGGAGGGGTGGAGAGACCCAGTACTTC
d_call: -; v_call: TRBV4-1; clone_size: -; j_call: TRBJ2-4; cdr3_aa: CASSRHGTENIQYF; cdr3_nt: TGCGCCAGCAGCCGGCACGGTACCGAAAACATTCAGTACTTC
d_call: -; v_call: TRBV21-1; clone_size: -; j_call: TRBJ2-5; cdr3_aa: CASSKEGQHQETQYF; cdr3_nt: TGTGCCAGCAGCAAAGAGGGACAGCACCAAGAGACCCAGTACTTC
d_call: TRBD1; v_call: TRBV30; clone_size: -; j_call: TRBJ2-7; cdr3_aa: CAWKREGANEQYF; cdr3_nt: TGTGCCTGGAAGAGAGAGGGGGCTAACGAGCAGTACTTC
d_call: TRBD2; v_call: TRBV19; clone_size: -; j_call: TRBJ2-3; cdr3_aa: CASSRGSGSGRDTQYF; cdr3_nt: TGTGCCAGTAGCCGAGGAAGCGGGAGTGGGAGAGATACGCAGTATTTT
d_call: -; v_call: TRBV6-5; clone_size: once; j_call: TRBJ1-6; cdr3_aa: CASSNRNGGALHF; cdr3_nt: TGTGCCAGCAGTAACCGAAACGGCGGGGCCCTCCACTTT
d_call: -; v_call: TRBV18; clone_size: -; j_call: TRBJ1-1; cdr3_aa: CASSPFGGVRTEAFF; cdr3_nt: TGTGCCAGCTCACCTTTCGGGGGGGTAAGGACTGAAGCTTTCTTT
d_call: -; v_call: TRBV3-1/TRBV3-2; clone_size: -; j_call: TRBJ2-7; cdr3_aa: CASSSNSGRTYEQYF; cdr3_nt: TGTGCCAGCAGCTCCAACTCGGGACGGACCTACGAGCAGTACTTC
d_call: -; v_call: TRBV7-3; clone_size: once; j_call: TRBJ2-1; cdr3_aa: CASSLFGDEQFF; cdr3_nt: TGTGCCAGCAGCTTATTTGGGGATGAGCAGTTCTTC
d_call: TRBD1; v_call: TRBV3-1/TRBV3-2; clone_size: -; j_call: TRBJ2-5; cdr3_aa: CASSPRYGQGDQETQYF; cdr3_nt: TGTGCCAGCAGCCCCAGATATGGACAGGGAGACCAAGAGACCCAGTACTTC
d_call: -; v_call: TRBV19; clone_size: -; j_call: TRBJ2-2; cdr3_aa: CASSLTGGSNTGELFF; cdr3_nt: TGTGCCAGTAGTTTGACAGGCGGTTCTAACACCGGGGAGCTGTTTTTT
d_call: TRBD2; v_call: TRBV28; clone_size: -; j_call: TRBJ2-5; cdr3_aa: CASKVGLAGGHSRETQYF; cdr3_nt: TGTGCCAGCAAGGTTGGGCTAGCGGGAGGGCATTCGAGAGAGACCCAGTACTTC
d_call: -; v_call: TRBV20-1; clone_size: once; j_call: TRBJ2-1; cdr3_aa: CRGSLDEQFF; cdr3_nt: TGCAGGGGGTCATTAGATGAGCAGTTCTTC
d_call: TRBD2; v_call: TRBV11-2; clone_size: -; j_call: TRBJ2-1; cdr3_aa: CASSLDTSGNYNEQFF; cdr3_nt: TGTGCCAGCAGCTTAGATACTAGCGGGAACTACAATGAGCAGTTCTTC
d_call: -; v_call: TRBV11-2; clone_size: -; j_call: TRBJ2-7; cdr3_aa: CASSLVVARGGEQYF; cdr3_nt: TGTGCCAGCAGCTTAGTGGTAGCGCGGGGCGGAGAGCAGTACTTC
d_call: -; v_call: TRBV28; clone_size: -; j_call: TRBJ1-2; cdr3_aa: CASRTTGVYGYTF; cdr3_nt: TGTGCCAGCAGGACGACAGGAGTCTATGGCTACACCTTC
d_call: TRBD1; v_call: TRBV6-4; clone_size: -; j_call: TRBJ1-3; cdr3_aa: CAKITGGSTGNTIYF; cdr3_nt: TGTGCCAAAATCACAGGGGGATCAACCGGAAACACCATATATTTT
d_call: -; v_call: TRBV6-1; clone_size: -; j_call: TRBJ1-3; cdr3_aa: CASSGRGVLSGNTIYF; cdr3_nt: TGTGCCAGCAGTGGTCGGGGGGTCCTCTCTGGAAACACCATATATTTT
d_call: -; v_call: TRBV7-8; clone_size: once; j_call: TRBJ1-6; cdr3_aa: CASSSRNSPLHF; cdr3_nt: TGTGCCAGCAGCAGTAGAAATTCACCCCTCCACTTT
d_call: TRBD2; v_call: TRBV27; clone_size: -; j_call: TRBJ2-1; cdr3_aa: CASSLREGLLGLGEQFF; cdr3_nt: TGTGCCAGCAGTTTACGGGAGGGTCTTCTTGGCTTGGGTGAGCAGTTCTTC
d_call: -; v_call: TRBV24-1; clone_size: -; j_call: TRBJ2-7; cdr3_aa: CATRHDLPRRFPYEQYF; cdr3_nt: TGTGCCACCAGACACGACCTACCCCGGAGGTTTCCCTACGAGCAGTACTTC
d_call: -; v_call: TRBV18; clone_size: once; j_call: TRBJ2-1; cdr3_aa: CASSTDLSSYNEQFF; cdr3_nt: TGTGCCAGCTCTACGGACTTGAGCTCCTACAATGAGCAGTTCTTC
d_call: -; v_call: TRBV30; clone_size: -; j_call: TRBJ2-1; cdr3_aa: CAWSQLERAIYNEQFF; cdr3_nt: TGTGCCTGGAGTCAACTAGAAAGGGCTATCTACAATGAGCAGTTCTTC
d_call: -; v_call: TRBV7-6; clone_size: -; j_call: TRBJ2-2; cdr3_aa: CASSLGGVNTGELFF; cdr3_nt: TGTGCCAGCAGCTTGGGGGGAGTGAACACCGGGGAGCTGTTTTTT
d_call: -; v_call: TRBV2; clone_size: -; j_call: TRBJ1-1; cdr3_aa: CASSEQGSKAFF; cdr3_nt: TGTGCCAGCAGTGAACAGGGGTCAAAAGCTTTCTTT
d_call: -; v_call: TRBV12-5; clone_size: -; j_call: TRBJ1-1; cdr3_aa: CASGPGRQNTEAFF; cdr3_nt: TGTGCTAGTGGTCCAGGGCGCCAGAACACTGAAGCTTTCTTT
d_call: -; v_call: TRBV3-1/TRBV3-2; clone_size: -; j_call: TRBJ2-1; cdr3_aa: CASSQVSGSSYNEQFF; cdr3_nt: TGTGCCAGCAGCCAAGTTAGCGGTAGCTCCTACAATGAGCAGTTCTTC
d_call: TRBD1; v_call: TRBV11-3; clone_size: -; j_call: TRBJ2-1; cdr3_aa: CASSLARDRGNEQFF; cdr3_nt: TGTGCCAGCAGCTTAGCACGGGACAGGGGGAATGAGCAGTTCTTC
d_call: TRBD2; v_call: TRBV6-5; clone_size: -; j_call: TRBJ2-7; cdr3_aa: CASSYPPSGYEQYF; cdr3_nt: TGTGCCAGCAGTTACCCGCCTAGCGGTTACGAGCAGTACTTC
d_call: TRBD1; v_call: TRBV3-1/TRBV3-2; clone_size: -; j_call: TRBJ2-7; cdr3_aa: CASSLSARGSEQYF; cdr3_nt: TGTGCCAGCAGCCTTTCGGCCAGGGGGTCCGAGCAGTACTTC
d_call: TRBD2; v_call: TRBV10-3; clone_size: -; j_call: TRBJ2-1; cdr3_aa: CAISEVGLANEQFF; cdr3_nt: TGTGCCATCAGTGAAGTCGGACTAGCCAATGAGCAGTTCTTC
d_call: -; v_call: TRBV4-1; clone_size: -; j_call: TRBJ1-4; cdr3_aa: CASSQRSGLFF; cdr3_nt: TGCGCCAGCAGCCAACGAAGCGGACTGTTTTTT
d_call: -; v_call: TRBV28; clone_size: -; j_call: TRBJ1-1; cdr3_aa: CASSTQVNTEAFF; cdr3_nt: TGTGCCAGCAGTACACAGGTGAACACTGAAGCTTTCTTT
d_call: TRBD1; v_call: TRBV12-3/TRBV12-4; clone_size: -; j_call: TRBJ1-1; cdr3_aa: CASSNRGTEAFF; cdr3_nt: TGTGCCAGCAGCAACAGGGGGACTGAAGCTTTCTTT
d_call: -; v_call: TRBV3-1/TRBV3-2; clone_size: once; j_call: TRBJ2-1; cdr3_aa: CASSQSYEQFF; cdr3_nt: TGTGCCAGCAGCCAGAGTTATGAGCAGTTCTTC
d_call: TRBD2; v_call: TRBV10-3; clone_size: -; j_call: TRBJ2-1; cdr3_aa: CAISSPTSGNNEQFF; cdr3_nt: TGTGCCATCAGTAGCCCGACTAGCGGGAACAATGAGCAGTTCTTC
d_call: -; v_call: TRBV6-1; clone_size: -; j_call: TRBJ2-5; cdr3_aa: CASSDVGGGRETQYF; cdr3_nt: TGTGCCAGCAGTGATGTAGGGGGAGGGAGAGAGACCCAGTACTTC
d_call: -; v_call: TRBV7-6; clone_size: -; j_call: TRBJ2-3; cdr3_aa: CASSPGADTQYF; cdr3_nt: TGTGCCAGCAGCCCCGGCGCAGATACGCAGTATTTT
d_call: -; v_call: TRBV18; clone_size: -; j_call: TRBJ1-2; cdr3_aa: CASSPQEATSYGYTF; cdr3_nt: TGTGCCAGCTCACCACAGGAGGCTACCTCCTATGGCTACACCTTC
d_call: TRBD1; v_call: TRBV5-1; clone_size: -; j_call: TRBJ2-7; cdr3_aa: CASSPPGQGYYEQYF; cdr3_nt: TGCGCCAGCAGCCCGCCGGGACAGGGGTATTACGAGCAGTACTTC